This T cell receptor (beta chain) is from a study of beta chain features in type 1 diabetes. Germline V gene data show CDR1 as MNHEY and CDR2 as SVGAGI. Between the trimmed V and J ends, which lost 4 bases and 5 bases, there was a span of 12 bases. This CDR3 is 14 amino acids long. Study-wide findings and caveats: Over-representation of high TCR-expressing cells was a possible consequence of cDNA sequencing. Researchers report that Type 1 diabetes patients had moderately but significantly shorter TCRB CDR3s across all four CD4+ subsets. In type 1 diabetes patients, VDJ junctions had fewer insertions; deletions at these junctions were more frequent.

Sorting based on CD45RO/CCR7/CD25/CD127/CD95/CD27 separated CD4+ naive, central memory, regulatory and stem cell-like memory cells. Every isolated RNA sample was fully reverse transcribed, so sequencing captured expressed TCRB transcripts. Approximately 3.4 million reads, on average, came from each naive, central memory and regulatory T cell sample. Sequencing was performed with immunoSEQ multiplex PCR; in TCRdb, only in-frame clones are kept and a portion is missing. The sample holds about 370,000 clones, 9.5% to 10% seen once. This clone occurred a few times. Its cognate antigen is unknown. The chain has TRBV6-5 and TRBJ1-3; D ambiguous. The material sequenced was central memory CD4+ T cells from blood. This sequence originates from a man aged 25 to 45 with type 1 diabetes. The CDR3 loop is CASSSSGGRNTIYF. The CDR3 DNA follows: TGTGCCAGCAGTTCGTCTGGAGGAAGAAACACCATATATTTT.